The entry below describes one T cell receptor beta chain. The data originate from a study of cytomegalovirus exposure and HLA in healthy donors. Trimming at V came to 3 bases and at J to 4 bases, leaving 12 bases not matched to a gene. CDR3 length: 17 amino acids. Germline V gene sequence: CDR1 SGHAT, CDR2 FQNNGV. Assay used: immunoSEQ multiplex PCR; TCRdb lists only in-frame clones, some missing. Among hundreds of thousands of clones listed, about nine tenths were seen once. The sequence derives from a woman between 18 and 29 years old in good health and CMV-seronegative. The sample consisted of PBMCs. The chain couples TRBV11-2 to TRBJ2-5; TRBD2 aligns across 9 bases. The CDR3 protein is CASSFSGGGAVGETQYF. The CDR3 DNA follows: TGTGCCAGCAGCTTTTCCGGCGGGGGGGCGGTAGGAGAGACCCAGTACTTC. The variable domain in full, completed from reference TRBV11-2 and TRBJ2-5, reads EAGVAQSPRYKIIEKRQSVAFWCNPISGHATLYWYQQILGQGPKLLIQFQNNGVVDDSQLPKDRFSAERLKGVDSTLKIQPAKLEDSAVYLCASSFSGGGAVGETQYFGPGTRLLVL.